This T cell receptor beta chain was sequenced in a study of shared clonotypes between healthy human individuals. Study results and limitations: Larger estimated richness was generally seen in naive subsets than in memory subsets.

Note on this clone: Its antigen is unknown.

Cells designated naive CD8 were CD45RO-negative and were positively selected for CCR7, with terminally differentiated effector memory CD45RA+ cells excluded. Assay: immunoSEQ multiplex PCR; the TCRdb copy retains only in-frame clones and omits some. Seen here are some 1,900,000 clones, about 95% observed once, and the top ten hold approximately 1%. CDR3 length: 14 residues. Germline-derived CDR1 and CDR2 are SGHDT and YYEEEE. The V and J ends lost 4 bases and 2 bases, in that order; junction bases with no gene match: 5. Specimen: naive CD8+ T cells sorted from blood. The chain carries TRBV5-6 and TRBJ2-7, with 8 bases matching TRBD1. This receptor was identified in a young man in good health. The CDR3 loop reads CASSPWGQAYEQYF. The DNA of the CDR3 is TGTGCCAGCAGCCCCTGGGGACAGGCCTACGAGCAGTACTTC. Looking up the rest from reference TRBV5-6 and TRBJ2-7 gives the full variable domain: DAGVTQSPTHLIKTRGQQVTLRCSPKSGHDTVSWYQQALGQGPQFIFQYYEEEERQRGNFPDRFSGHQFPNYSSELNVNALLLGDSALYLCASSPWGQAYEQYFGPGTRLTVT.